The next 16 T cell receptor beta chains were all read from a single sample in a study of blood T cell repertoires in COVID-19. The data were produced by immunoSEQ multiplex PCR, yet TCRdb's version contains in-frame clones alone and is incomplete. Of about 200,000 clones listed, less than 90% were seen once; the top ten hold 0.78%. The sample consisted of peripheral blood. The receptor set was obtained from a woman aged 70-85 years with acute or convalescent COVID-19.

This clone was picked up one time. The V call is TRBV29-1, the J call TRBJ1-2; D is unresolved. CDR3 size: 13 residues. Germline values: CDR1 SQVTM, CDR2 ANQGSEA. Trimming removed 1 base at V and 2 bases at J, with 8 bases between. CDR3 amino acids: CSVEVDQNYGYTF. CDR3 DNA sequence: TGCAGCGTTGAAGTCGATCAGAACTATGGCTACACCTTC. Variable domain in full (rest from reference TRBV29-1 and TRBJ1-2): SAVISQKPSRDICQRGTSLTIQCQVDSQVTMMFWYRQQPGQSLTLIATANQGSEATYESGFVIDKFPISRPNLTFSTLTVSNMSPEDSSIYLCSVEVDQNYGYTFGSGTRLTVV.

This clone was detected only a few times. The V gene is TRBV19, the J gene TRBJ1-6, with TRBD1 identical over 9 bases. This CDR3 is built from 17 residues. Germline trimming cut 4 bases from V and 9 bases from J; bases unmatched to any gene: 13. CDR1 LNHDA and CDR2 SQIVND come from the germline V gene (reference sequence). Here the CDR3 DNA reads TGTGCCAGTAGTACCCTAACAGGGGGCGGTAGCAGTTCACCCCTCCACTTT. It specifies CASSTLTGGGSSSPLHF.

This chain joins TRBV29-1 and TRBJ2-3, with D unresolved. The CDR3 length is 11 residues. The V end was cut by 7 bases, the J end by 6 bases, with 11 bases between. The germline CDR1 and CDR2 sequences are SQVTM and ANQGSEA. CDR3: CSGGHSDTQYF. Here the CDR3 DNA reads TGCAGCGGGGGTCACAGCGATACGCAGTATTTT.

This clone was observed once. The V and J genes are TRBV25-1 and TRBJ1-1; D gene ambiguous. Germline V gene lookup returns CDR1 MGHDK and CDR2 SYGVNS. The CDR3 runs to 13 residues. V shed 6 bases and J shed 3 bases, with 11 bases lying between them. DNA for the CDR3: TGTGCCAGCAGCGGGTCGGGATACACTGAAGCTTTCTTT. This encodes CASSGSGYTEAFF.

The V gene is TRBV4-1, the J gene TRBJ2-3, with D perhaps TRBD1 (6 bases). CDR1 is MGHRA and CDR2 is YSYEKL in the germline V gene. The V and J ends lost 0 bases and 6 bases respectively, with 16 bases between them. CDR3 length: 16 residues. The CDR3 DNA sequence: TGCGCCAGCAGCCAAGATCCCCCAGGGGCAGGGGATACGCAGTATTTT. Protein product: CASSQDPPGAGDTQYF.

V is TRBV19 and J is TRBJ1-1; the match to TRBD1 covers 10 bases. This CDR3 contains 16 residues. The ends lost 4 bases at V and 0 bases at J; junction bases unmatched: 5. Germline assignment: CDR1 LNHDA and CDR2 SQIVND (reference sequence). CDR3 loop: CASSKPGQGMNTEAFF. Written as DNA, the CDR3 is TGTGCCAGTAGTAAGCCGGGACAGGGGATGAACACTGAAGCTTTCTTT.

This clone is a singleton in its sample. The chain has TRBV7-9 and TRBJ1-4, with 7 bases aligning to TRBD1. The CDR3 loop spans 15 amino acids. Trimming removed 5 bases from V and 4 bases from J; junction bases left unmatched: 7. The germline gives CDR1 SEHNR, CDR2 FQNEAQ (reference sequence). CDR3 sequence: CASSPYGTDNEKLFF. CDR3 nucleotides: TGTGCCAGCAGCCCCTACGGGACAGATAATGAAAAACTGTTTTTT.

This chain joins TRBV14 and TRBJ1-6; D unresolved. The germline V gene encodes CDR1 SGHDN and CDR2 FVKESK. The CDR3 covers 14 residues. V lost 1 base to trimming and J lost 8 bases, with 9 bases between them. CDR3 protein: CASSQVQRYSPLHF. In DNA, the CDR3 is TGTGCCAGCAGCCAAGTGCAGAGGTATTCACCCCTCCACTTT.

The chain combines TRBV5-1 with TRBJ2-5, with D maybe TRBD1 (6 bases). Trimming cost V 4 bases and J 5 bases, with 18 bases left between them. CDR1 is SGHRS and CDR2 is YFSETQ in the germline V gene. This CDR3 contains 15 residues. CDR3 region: CASSPNTGPGETQYF. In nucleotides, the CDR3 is TGCGCCAGCAGCCCCAATACAGGGCCCGGGGAGACCCAGTACTTC.

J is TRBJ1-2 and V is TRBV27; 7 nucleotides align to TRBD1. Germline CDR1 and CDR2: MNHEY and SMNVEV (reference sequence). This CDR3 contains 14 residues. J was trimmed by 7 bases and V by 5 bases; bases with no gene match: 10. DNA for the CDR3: TGTGCCAGCAGTCCTGACAGGGCTGTGTCTGGCTACACCTTC. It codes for CASSPDRAVSGYTF.

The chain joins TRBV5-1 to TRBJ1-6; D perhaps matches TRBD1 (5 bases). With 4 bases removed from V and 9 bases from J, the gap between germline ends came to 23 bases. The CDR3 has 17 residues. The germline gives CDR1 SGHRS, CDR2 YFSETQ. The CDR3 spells CASSLDMPAAAGSPLHF. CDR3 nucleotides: TGCGCCAGCAGCCTGGACATGCCGGCGGCCGCGGGTTCACCCCTCCACTTT.

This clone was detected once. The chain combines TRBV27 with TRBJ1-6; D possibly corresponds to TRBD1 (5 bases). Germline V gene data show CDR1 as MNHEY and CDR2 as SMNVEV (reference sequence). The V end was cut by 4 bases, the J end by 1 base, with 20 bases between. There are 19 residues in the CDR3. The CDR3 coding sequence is TGTGCCAGCAGTTACAGGATCGGTGCAGGCATATCCTATAATTCACCCCTCCACTTT. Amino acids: CASSYRIGAGISYNSPLHF.

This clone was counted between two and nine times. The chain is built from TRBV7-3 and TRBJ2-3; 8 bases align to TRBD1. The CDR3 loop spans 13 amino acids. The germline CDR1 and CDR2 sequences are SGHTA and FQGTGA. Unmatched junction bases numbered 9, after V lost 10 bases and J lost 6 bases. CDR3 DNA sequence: TGTGCCACAAGTCGTTCAGGGGGCGATACGCAGTATTTT. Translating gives CATSRSGGDTQYF.

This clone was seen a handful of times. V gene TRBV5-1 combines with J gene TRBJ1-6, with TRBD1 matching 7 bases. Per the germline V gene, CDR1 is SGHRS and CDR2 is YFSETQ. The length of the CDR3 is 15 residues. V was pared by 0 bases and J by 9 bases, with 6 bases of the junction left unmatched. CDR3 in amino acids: CASSLAGGIASPLHF. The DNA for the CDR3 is TGCGCCAGCAGCTTGGCAGGGGGTATAGCTTCACCCCTCCACTTT.

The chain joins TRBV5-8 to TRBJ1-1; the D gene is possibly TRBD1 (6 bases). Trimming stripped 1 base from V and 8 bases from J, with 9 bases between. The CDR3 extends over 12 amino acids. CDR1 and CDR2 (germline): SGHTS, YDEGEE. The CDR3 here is CASSLKGGEAFF. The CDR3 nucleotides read TGTGCCAGCAGCTTGAAGGGGGGGGAAGCTTTCTTT.

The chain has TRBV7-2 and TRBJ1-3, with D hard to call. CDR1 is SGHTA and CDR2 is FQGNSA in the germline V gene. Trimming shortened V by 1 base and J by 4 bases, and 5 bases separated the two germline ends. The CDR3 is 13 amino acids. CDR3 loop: CASSLGAGNTIYF. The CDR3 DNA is TGTGCCAGCAGCTTAGGAGCGGGAAACACCATATATTTT.